This T cell receptor beta chain was recovered during a study of OX40 agonist ivuxolimab in advanced cancers. Across the study: All patients had ivuxolimab intravenously every 2 weeks at 0.01 to 10 mg/kg. Dose-escalation patients had hepatocellular carcinoma, melanoma, renal cell or head and neck cancer. Two patients with cutaneous melanoma and one with hepatocellular carcinoma, three in total, showed partial responses. Study-level points and caveats: Still undetermined is the antigen specificity of the expanded peripheral T cells.

Worth noting for this clone: Its antigen is unidentified.

Repertoires were generated with immunoSEQ multiplex PCR, while TCRdb's copy carries only in-frame clones and drops some. The sample holds tens of thousands of clones, 84% seen once. V lost 2 bases, J lost 4 bases, and 11 bases lay in between. CDR1 SGHTA and CDR2 FQGNSA come from the germline V gene. CDR3 length: 14 residues. The chain has TRBV7-2 and TRBJ1-1, with D hard to call. Sequencing was performed on CD4+ or CD8+ T cells sorted from blood, taken in a trial of the OX40 agonist ivuxolimab. The origin of this receptor is an adult with an advanced solid tumor such as melanoma, head and neck, liver or kidney cancer. The CDR3 loop reads CASSLRSSGTEAFF. DNA for the CDR3: TGTGCCAGCAGCTTAAGGAGTTCGGGCACTGAAGCTTTCTTT.